One and the same sample provided the 30 T cell receptor beta chains below, sequenced in a study of blood T cell repertoires in COVID-19. The protocol was immunoSEQ multiplex PCR, while the TCRdb copy is restricted to in-frame clones and leaves out a portion. This table has 150,000 or so clones, around 90% appearing once. The sample consisted of peripheral blood. Receptor source: a woman aged 60 to 75 with acute or convalescent COVID-19.

The chain joins TRBV20-1 to TRBJ2-3, with unresolved D. V gave up 3 bases and J gave up 6 bases, with 13 bases separating them. This CDR3 is 13 amino acids long. From germline, CDR1 is DFQATT and CDR2 SNEGSKA (reference sequence). CDR3: CSASSQAADTQYF. The CDR3 region has the DNA TGCAGTGCTAGTAGCCAGGCTGCCGATACGCAGTATTTT.

This clone was seen a single time. The sample carries other DNA sequences with the same CDR3. CDR3 sequence (DNA): TGTGCCAGCAGTCCAACGGGACTAGCAACCTACGAGCAGTACTTC. Protein: CASSPTGLATYEQYF. This rearrangement joins TRBV27 to TRBJ2-7, with TRBD2 matching 9 bases. The CDR3 consists of 15 residues. V lost 5 bases, J lost 2 bases, and 7 bases stayed unmatched. The germline CDR1 and CDR2 sequences are MNHEY and SMNVEV (reference sequence).

The genes are TRBV10-3 and TRBJ2-3, with 9 bases aligning to TRBD1. This CDR3 is built from 15 residues. Per germline, CDR1 ENHRY and CDR2 SYGVKD. V dropped 10 bases and J dropped 3; count of bases not matched to a gene: 11. CDR3 DNA: TGTGCCAGCCGGACAGGGGTCTCCCCAACAGATACGCAGTATTTT. It codes for CASRTGVSPTDTQYF.

The count of this clone is one. The chain uses TRBV3-1 (or the pseudogene TRBV3-2) and TRBJ2-1; 8 bases are a match to TRBD1. The V and J ends lost 2 bases and 9 bases, in that order; junction bases with no gene match: 9. The germline CDR1 and CDR2 sequences are LGHDT and YNNKEL (reference sequence). CDR3 length: 15 residues. In DNA, the CDR3 is TGTGCCAGCAGCCAACAGACAGGGGTACAATTTGAGCAGTTCTTC. Translation: CASSQQTGVQFEQFF.

The gene calls are TRBV7-9 and TRBJ2-5; D gene unclear. The CDR3 covers 14 residues. Germline CDR1 and CDR2: SEHNR and FQNEAQ (reference sequence). The V gene lost 0 bases and the J gene lost 5 bases, with 10 bases spanning the gap. CDR3 loop: CASSLASVRETQYF. CDR3 nucleotides: TGTGCCAGCAGCTTAGCGTCGGTTCGCGAGACCCAGTACTTC.

DNA of the CDR3: TGTGCCAGCAGCTGGAACAGGGGGACCACTGAAGCTTTCTTT. Protein product: CASSWNRGTTEAFF. The chain recombines TRBV7-2 with TRBJ1-1; 8 bases agree with TRBD1. Germline lookup yields CDR1 SGHTA and CDR2 FQGNSA. CDR3 length: 14 amino acids. V was pared by 4 bases and J by 4 bases, with 5 bases of the junction left unmatched. Combining the CDR3 with reference TRBV7-2 and TRBJ1-1 gives the whole variable domain GAGVSQSPSNKVTEKGKDVELRCDPISGHTALYWYRQSLGQGLEFLIYFQGNSAPDKSGLPSDRFSAERTGGSVSTLTIQRTQQEDSAVYLCASSWNRGTTEAFFGQGTRLTVV.

The chain is built from TRBV11-2 and TRBJ2-5, with D possibly matching TRBD1 (6 bases). Trimming removed 4 bases from V and 1 base from J, with 10 bases in between. CDR1 is SGHAT, CDR2 FQNNGV, per germline. CDR3 size: 14 residues. CDR3 in amino acids: CASSYGQSQETQYF. The CDR3 nucleotides are TGTGCCAGCAGCTACGGACAGTCCCAAGAGACCCAGTACTTC.

As concerns this clone: At one end the junction does not follow the germline gene, possibly because of a read error. This chain joins TRBV30 and TRBJ2-1; possibly TRBD2 for D (6 bases). The CDR3 has 14 amino acids. Germline loops: CDR1 GTSNPN, CDR2 SVGIG (reference sequence). The CDR3 region is CALAPGVSSHEQFF. The CDR3 coding sequence is TGCGCACTGGCCCCGGGGGTTAGTTCCCATGAGCAGTTCTTC.

The chain uses TRBV19 and TRBJ1-1, with 8 bases identical to TRBD1. Per the germline V gene, CDR1 is LNHDA and CDR2 is SQIVND (reference sequence). The V and J ends lost 6 bases and 0 bases, in that order; junction bases with no gene match: 15. The CDR3 has 18 amino acids. The CDR3 sequence is CASSPLWGQVTMNTEAFF. DNA for the CDR3: TGTGCCAGTAGCCCATTGTGGGGACAGGTTACCATGAACACTGAAGCTTTCTTT.

This chain connects TRBV10-2 to TRBJ1-2, with a weak D call TRBD1 (5 bases). This CDR3 contains 18 residues. Between the trimmed V and J ends, which lost 0 bases and 3 bases, there was a span of 20 bases. Per the germline V gene, CDR1 is WSHSY and CDR2 is SAAADI. This CDR3 reads CASSESALAREPYYGYTF. DNA of the CDR3: TGCGCCAGCAGTGAGTCTGCCCTCGCCAGGGAACCCTACTATGGCTACACCTTC.

The rearrangement uses TRBV7-3 and TRBJ2-1; D gene ambiguous. Germline-derived CDR1 and CDR2 are SGHTA and FQGTGA. CDR3 length equals 15 residues. Trimming stripped 3 bases from V and 2 bases from J, with 11 bases between. CDR3 coding DNA: TGTGCCAGCAGCTTCTCGCCTTCGGCCTACAATGAGCAGTTCTTC. Protein sequence: CASSFSPSAYNEQFF.

This rearrangement joins TRBV5-1 to TRBJ2-1, with 10 positions matching TRBD2. J was trimmed by 0 bases and V by 4 bases; bases with no gene match: 1. From germline, CDR1 is SGHRS and CDR2 YFSETQ. This CDR3 has 15 residues. The CDR3 protein is CASSASGGSYNEQFF. The CDR3 DNA reads TGCGCCAGCAGCGCTAGCGGGGGCTCCTACAATGAGCAGTTCTTC.

The chain recombines TRBV27 with TRBJ2-6; D may be TRBD2 (6 bases). CDR1 and CDR2 from the germline V gene are MNHEY and SMNVEV (reference sequence). Trimming shortened V by 7 bases and J by 0 bases, and 13 bases separated the two germline ends. The CDR3 is 16 amino acids. The CDR3 is CASTPWGDSGANVLTF. CDR3 bases: TGTGCCAGCACCCCCTGGGGGGACTCTGGGGCCAACGTCCTGACTTTC.

J is TRBJ2-7 and V is TRBV4-2; TRBD2 is a possible D gene (7 bases). V lost 0 bases, J lost 2 bases, and 14 bases lay in between. The CDR3 extends over 16 amino acids. Germline V CDR1 and CDR2: LGHNA, YNFKEQ. CDR3 amino acids: CASSQDRAGAPYEQYF. CDR3 nucleotides: TGTGCCAGCAGCCAAGATCGCGCGGGGGCTCCCTACGAGCAGTACTTC.

The chain employs TRBV28 and TRBJ1-2, with 9 bases fitting TRBD1. CDR1 MDHEN and CDR2 SYDVKM come from the germline V gene. The CDR3 runs 14 residues. With 3 bases clipped from V and 4 bases from J, the junction kept 3 bases outside the gene matches. CDR3 bases: TGTGCCAGCAGTTTCGGACAGGGGACCTATGGCTACACCTTC. This translates into CASSFGQGTYGYTF.

This clone has more than one count but fewer than ten. This chain's CDR3 is CAWRDRRNYGYTF. In DNA form, the CDR3 reads TGTGCCTGGCGGGACAGGAGAAACTATGGCTACACCTTC. The rearrangement links TRBV30 to TRBJ1-2; 8 bases are a match to TRBD1. J gave up 2 bases and V 5 bases, and 4 bases lay outside the gene matches. This CDR3 contains 13 residues. CDR1 and CDR2 from the germline V gene are GTSNPN and SVGIG (reference sequence).

The chain carries TRBV6-4 and TRBJ1-2; 8 nucleotides agree with TRBD1. The germline V gene encodes CDR1 MRHNA and CDR2 SNTAGT. With V trimmed by 6 bases and J by 3 bases, 3 bases remained unmatched. The CDR3 spans 13 residues. In nucleotides, the CDR3 is TGTGCCAGCAGGCAGGGGGCTGACTATGGCTACACCTTC. As protein: CASRQGADYGYTF.

Here the CDR3 reads CASSQDKGLAGGLETQYF. The CDR3 DNA reads TGCGCCAGCAGCCAAGATAAGGGACTAGCGGGGGGGTTGGAGACCCAGTACTTC. The chain links TRBV4-3 to TRBJ2-5; TRBD2 aligns across 16 bases. The V gene's germline CDR1 is LGHNA and CDR2 YSLEER. The length of the CDR3 is 18 residues. The junction had 6 bases not matched to a gene; V was cut back by 0 bases and J by 5 bases.

The chain recombines TRBV6-5 with TRBJ1-1, with D possibly matching TRBD1 (5 bases). The germline V gene encodes CDR1 MNHEY and CDR2 SVGAGI. Trimming cost V 4 bases and J 0 bases, with 9 bases left between them. The CDR3 spans 14 residues. The CDR3 bases are TGTGCCAGCAGTTCAGACAGCATGAACACTGAAGCTTTCTTT. It specifies CASSSDSMNTEAFF.

V gene TRBV12-3 or TRBV12-4 combines with J gene TRBJ1-3, with D uncertain. CDR3 length equals 12 residues. Trimming removed 6 bases from V and 4 bases from J, with 7 bases in between. CDR3 sequence: CASSHQGNTIYF. CDR3 nucleotides: TGTGCCAGCAGCCATCAAGGAAACACCATATATTTT.

V and J are TRBV11-2 and TRBJ1-2; possibly TRBD1 for D (6 bases). The germline V gene has CDR1 SGHAT and CDR2 FQNNGV. The CDR3 is 14 amino acids. V was trimmed by 2 bases and J by 8 bases, leaving 15 bases between them. The CDR3 DNA sequence: TGTGCCAGCAGCTTACGGGACACGTCGCGAGGCTACACCTTC. Protein product: CASSLRDTSRGYTF.

This chain uses TRBV6-6 with TRBJ1-3, with D possibly matching TRBD1 (5 bases). This CDR3 spans 16 amino acids. Germline lookup yields CDR1 MNHNY and CDR2 SVGAGI (reference sequence). V lost 0 bases and J 4 bases, leaving 13 bases between the germline ends. CDR3: CASSYSSLDSGNTIYF. The DNA for the CDR3 is TGTGCCAGCAGTTACTCATCGCTAGACAGCGGAAACACCATATATTTT.

Here the CDR3 DNA reads TGTGCCAGTAGTATAGCCCGGGGGACAGAGTACAATGAGCAGTTCTTC. This translates into CASSIARGTEYNEQFF. V and J are TRBV19 and TRBJ2-1, with a possible D match to TRBD1 (7 bases). This CDR3 region has 16 residues. Germline CDR1 and CDR2: LNHDA and SQIVND (reference sequence). V shed 1 base and J shed 4 bases, with 14 bases lying between them.

The chain links TRBV5-4 to TRBJ1-2; D gene ambiguous. The germline V and J ends were trimmed by 0 bases and 6 bases, with 12 bases remaining between them. This CDR3 region has 14 residues. Germline-derived CDR1 and CDR2 are SGHNT and YYREEE (reference sequence). The CDR3, as DNA: TGTGCCAGCAGCTTGGAGCACGGGCGGGATGGCTACACCTTC. Amino acids: CASSLEHGRDGYTF.

This clone was picked up one time. V and J are TRBV4-2 and TRBJ2-2; 9 bases align to TRBD1. This CDR3 spans 16 amino acids. The V gene's germline CDR1 is LGHNA and CDR2 YNFKEQ. V gave up 0 bases and J gave up 2 bases; unmatched junction bases: 1. DNA for the CDR3: TGTGCCAGCAGCCAAGAACAGGGGGCAAACACCGGGGAGCTGTTTTTT. This encodes CASSQEQGANTGELFF.

In DNA, the CDR3 is TGTGCCATCAGCCCACAGGGCGGCCAAGAGACCCAGTACTTC. Protein: CAISPQGGQETQYF. This chain links TRBV10-3 with TRBJ2-5; TRBD1 might be the D (6 bases). From germline, CDR1 is ENHRY and CDR2 SYGVKD. The CDR3 has 14 amino acids. Trimming cost V 6 bases and J 1 base, with 12 bases left between them.

This clone appeared once. This sequence joins TRBV5-4 and TRBJ2-7; maybe TRBD2 (5 bases). In germline, CDR1 is SGHNT, CDR2 YYREEE (reference sequence). The CDR3 runs 14 residues. V lost 1 base and J 3 bases, leaving 11 bases between the germline ends. The CDR3 coding sequence is TGTGCCAGCAGCTTGTCGAGTAGCGACTACGAGCAGTACTTC. This gives the protein CASSLSSSDYEQYF. Drawing the rest from reference TRBV5-4 and TRBJ2-7, the complete variable domain is ETGVTQSPTHLIKTRGQQVTLRCSSQSGHNTVSWYQQALGQGPQFIFQYYREEENGRGNFPPRFSGLQFPNYSSELNVNALELDDSALYLCASSLSSSDYEQYFGPGTRLTVT.

This clone was found once. This rearrangement joins TRBV7-9 to TRBJ1-4; TRBD1 is a possible D gene (5 bases). The germline gives CDR1 SEHNR, CDR2 FQNEAQ (reference sequence). The V end was cut by 3 bases, the J end by 14 bases, with 13 bases between. CDR3 size: 12 residues. The CDR3 bases are TGTGCCAGCAGCTTCAGCGCTCGGGGGCTGTTTTTT. It specifies CASSFSARGLFF.

This clone has just one count. V and J are TRBV11-2 and TRBJ2-1; 8 bases are shared with TRBD2. This CDR3 has 17 residues. Trimming removed 0 bases from V and 7 bases from J; junction bases left unmatched: 11. Germline assignment: CDR1 SGHAT and CDR2 FQNNGV. CDR3 in amino acids: CASSLDSWAAGDNEQFF. CDR3 nucleotide sequence: TGTGCCAGCAGCTTAGATAGTTGGGCAGCGGGGGATAATGAGCAGTTCTTC.

The rearrangement uses TRBV19 and TRBJ1-1; D is possibly TRBD1 (5 bases). V shed 7 bases and J shed 1 base, with 16 bases lying between them. The CDR3 extends over 15 amino acids. Germline V gene data show CDR1 as LNHDA and CDR2 as SQIVND (reference sequence). The DNA of the CDR3 is TGTGCCAGTATAGACAGTAGTGGACCGAACACTGAAGCTTTCTTT. Amino acid sequence: CASIDSSGPNTEAFF.